Each of the 6 T cell receptor beta chains below was sequenced from the same sample in a study of early T cells in non-severe SARS-CoV-2 infection. TCRdb passed the 5' RACE reads through MiXCR, listing each CDR3 protein once. Of 45,000 to 50,000 distinct CDR3 sequences in the sample, 5.5% to 8% were seen once. The source material was whole blood, sampled at baseline. The receptors derive from an adult who was a healthcare worker with PCR-confirmed SARS-CoV-2 infection or an uninfected control (not recorded which).

This chain links TRBV5-1 with TRBJ1-2, with D uncertain. In germline, CDR1 is SGHRS, CDR2 YFSETQ. The CDR3 has 15 amino acids. V lost 0 bases and J lost 6, with 15 bases in between. In DNA form, the CDR3 reads TGCGCCAGCAGCTTGGATGGGTTTTTTAGAAATGGCTACACCTTC. Its translation: CASSLDGFFRNGYTF.

This clonotype was counted many times. The chain uses TRBV6-2 or TRBV6-3 and TRBJ1-1, with D unclear. V lost 4 bases to trimming and J lost 0 bases, with 15 bases between them. Germline CDR1 MNHEY, CDR2 SVGEGT. This CDR3 is 16 amino acids long. Here the CDR3 reads CASSSSQTRLNTEAFF. Here the CDR3 DNA reads TGTGCCAGCAGTTCCTCCCAGACACGATTGAACACTGAAGCTTTCTTT.

This clonotype was picked up a small number of times. The rearrangement uses TRBV6-6 and TRBJ1-1; D possibly corresponds to TRBD1 (5 bases). The germline CDR1 and CDR2 sequences are MNHNY and SVGAGI (reference sequence). CDR3 length: 14 residues. V was pared by 5 bases and J by 1 base, with 11 bases between. CDR3 amino acids: CASSPPGPNTEAFF. DNA of the CDR3: TGTGCCAGCAGTCCGCCGGGGCCGAACACTGAAGCTTTCTTT.

The rearrangement joins TRBV7-9 to TRBJ2-7; D perhaps matches TRBD2 (5 bases). V gave up 7 bases and J gave up 3 bases, with 10 bases separating them. The CDR3 covers 12 residues. Germline CDR1 is SEHNR and CDR2 is FQNEAQ (reference sequence). The CDR3 sequence: CASNPGNYEQYF. The CDR3, as DNA: TGTGCCAGCAACCCGGGAAACTACGAGCAGTACTTC.

CDR3 in DNA: TGTGCCAGCAGCCCCCGTTCAGGCGTCGAGCAGTACTTC. It codes for CASSPRSGVEQYF. J is TRBJ2-7 and V is TRBV13; D is unresolved. The CDR3 runs to 13 residues. Trimming removed 5 bases from V and 6 bases from J, with 14 bases in between. The germline V gene encodes CDR1 PRHDT and CDR2 FYEKMQ (reference sequence). The entire variable domain, with the rest obtained from reference TRBV13 and TRBJ2-7, is as follows: AAGVIQSPRHLIKEKRETATLKCYPIPRHDTVYWYQQGPGQDPQFLISFYEKMQSDKGSIPDRFSAQQFSDYHSELNMSSLELGDSALYFCASSPRSGVEQYFGPGTRLTVT.

This clonotype has a count of ten or more. This sequence joins TRBV12-3 or TRBV12-4 and TRBJ2-5; 8 positions match TRBD1. V was pared by 6 bases and J by 6 bases, with 9 bases of the junction left unmatched. The CDR3 totals 14 residues. The CDR3 region is CASSIRGRGKTQYF. The CDR3 coding sequence is TGTGCCAGCAGCATCAGGGGGCGCGGGAAGACCCAGTACTTC.